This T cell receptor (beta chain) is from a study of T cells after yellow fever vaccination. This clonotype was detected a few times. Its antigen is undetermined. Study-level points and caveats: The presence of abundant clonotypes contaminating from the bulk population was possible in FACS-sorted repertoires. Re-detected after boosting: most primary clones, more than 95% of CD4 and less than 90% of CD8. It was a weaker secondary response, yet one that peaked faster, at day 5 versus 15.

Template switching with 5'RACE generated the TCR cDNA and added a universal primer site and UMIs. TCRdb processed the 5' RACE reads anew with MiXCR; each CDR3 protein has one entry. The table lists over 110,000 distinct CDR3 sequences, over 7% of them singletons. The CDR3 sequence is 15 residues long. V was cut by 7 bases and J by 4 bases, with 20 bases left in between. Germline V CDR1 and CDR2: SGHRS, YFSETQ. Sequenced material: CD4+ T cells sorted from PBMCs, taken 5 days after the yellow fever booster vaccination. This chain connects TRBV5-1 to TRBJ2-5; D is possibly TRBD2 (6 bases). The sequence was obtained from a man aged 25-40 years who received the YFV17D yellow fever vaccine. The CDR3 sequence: CASQEWGGERETQYF. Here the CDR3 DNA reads TGCGCCAGCCAAGAATGGGGCGGGGAGAGAGAGACCCAGTACTTC.